This T cell receptor beta chain originates from a study of T cell repertoires in aging, cancer and after chemotherapy. This clonotype was observed a handful of times. Its cognate antigen is unknown. A mixed TRB-A/B primer pool amplified rearranged TRB by multiplex touch-down PCR. TCRdb recomputed calls from the multiplex PCR reads with MiXCR, one row per CDR3 protein. Here the sample spans over 4,000 distinct CDR3 sequences, roughly 29% being singletons. Findings and caveats of the study: Healthy donors lost TCR diversity with age mainly through richness, cancer patients through richness and evenness.

Peripheral blood genomic DNA, not sorted cells or RNA, was the template. Trimming cost V 7 bases and J 4 bases; bases outside gene matches: 3. This CDR3 has 12 amino acids. Germline CDR1 MDHEN, CDR2 SYDVKM. Sample: blood. This chain connects TRBV28 to TRBJ1-2; 7 bases map to TRBD1. The clonotype was recovered from a human donor with a solid tumor. The CDR3 DNA is TGTGCCAGCAACGAGGGGGCCTATGGCTACACCTTC. Protein sequence: CASNEGAYGYTF.